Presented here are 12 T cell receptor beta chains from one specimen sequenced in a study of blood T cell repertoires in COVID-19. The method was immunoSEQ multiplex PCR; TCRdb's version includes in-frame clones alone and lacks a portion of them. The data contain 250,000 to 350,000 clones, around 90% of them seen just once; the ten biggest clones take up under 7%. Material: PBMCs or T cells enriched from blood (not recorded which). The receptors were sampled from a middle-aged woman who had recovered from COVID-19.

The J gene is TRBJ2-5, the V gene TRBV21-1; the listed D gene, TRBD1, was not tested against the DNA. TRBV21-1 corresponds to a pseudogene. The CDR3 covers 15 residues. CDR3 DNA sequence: TGTGCCAGCAGCAAGGGGGCCCCGCCGCAAGAGACCCAGTACTTC. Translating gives CASSKGAPPQETQYF.

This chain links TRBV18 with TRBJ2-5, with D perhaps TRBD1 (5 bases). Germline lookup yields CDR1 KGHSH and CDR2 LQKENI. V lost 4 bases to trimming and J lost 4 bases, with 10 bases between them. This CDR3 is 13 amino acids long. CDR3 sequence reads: CASSLGQRETQYF. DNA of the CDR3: TGTGCCAGCTCACTCGGACAAAGAGAGACCCAGTACTTC.

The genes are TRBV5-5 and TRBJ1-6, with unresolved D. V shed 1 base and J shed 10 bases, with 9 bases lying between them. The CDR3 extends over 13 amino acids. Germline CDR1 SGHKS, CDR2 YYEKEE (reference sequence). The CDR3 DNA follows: TGTGCCAGCAGCTTGACTTTATCCTCACCCCTCCACTTT. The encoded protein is CASSLTLSSPLHF.

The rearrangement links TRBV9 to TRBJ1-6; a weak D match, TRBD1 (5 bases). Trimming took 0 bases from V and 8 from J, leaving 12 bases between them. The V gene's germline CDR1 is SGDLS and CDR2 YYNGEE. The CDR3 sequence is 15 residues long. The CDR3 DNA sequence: TGTGCCAGCAGCGTAGAGCAGGGCTCTCATTCACCCCTCCACTTT. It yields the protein CASSVEQGSHSPLHF.

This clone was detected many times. CDR3 sequence (DNA): TGTGCCTGGAGCCGCGGGACTACCTACGAGCAGTACTTC. It codes for CAWSRGTTYEQYF. The chain has TRBV30 and TRBJ2-7, with 7 bases identical to TRBD2. CDR1 GTSNPN and CDR2 SVGIG come from the germline V gene (reference sequence). This CDR3 spans 13 amino acids. The junction had 4 bases not matched to a gene; V was cut back by 3 bases and J by 2 bases.

The CDR3 sequence is CASLQGEETQYF. The CDR3 region has the DNA TGTGCCAGCTTACAGGGTGAGGAGACCCAGTACTTC. This chain connects TRBV27 to TRBJ2-5; TRBD1 is a possible D gene (6 bases). The CDR3 runs to 12 residues. Germline V gives CDR1 MNHEY, CDR2 SMNVEV (reference sequence). The ends were cut back, 8 bases at V and 5 bases at J, with 12 bases in the middle.

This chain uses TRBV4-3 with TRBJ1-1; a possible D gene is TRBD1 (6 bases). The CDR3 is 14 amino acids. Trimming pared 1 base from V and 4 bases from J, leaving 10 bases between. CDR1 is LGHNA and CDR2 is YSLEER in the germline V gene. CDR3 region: CASSQGSRGTEAFF. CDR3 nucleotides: TGCGCCAGCAGCCAAGGGTCCAGGGGCACTGAAGCTTTCTTT.

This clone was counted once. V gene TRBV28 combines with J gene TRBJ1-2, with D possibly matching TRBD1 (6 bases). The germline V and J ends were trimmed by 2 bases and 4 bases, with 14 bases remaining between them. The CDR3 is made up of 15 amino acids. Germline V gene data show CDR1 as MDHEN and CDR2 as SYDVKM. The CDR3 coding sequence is TGTGCCAGCAGTTTAGGGGCCGGACAGTCCTATGGCTACACCTTC. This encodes CASSLGAGQSYGYTF.

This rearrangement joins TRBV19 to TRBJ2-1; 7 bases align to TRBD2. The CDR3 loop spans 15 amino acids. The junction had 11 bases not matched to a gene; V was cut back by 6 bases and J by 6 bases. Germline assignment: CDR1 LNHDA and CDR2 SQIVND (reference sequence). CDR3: CASRGPGRAGNEQFF. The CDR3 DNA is TGTGCCAGTAGGGGTCCAGGGAGGGCTGGCAATGAGCAGTTCTTC.

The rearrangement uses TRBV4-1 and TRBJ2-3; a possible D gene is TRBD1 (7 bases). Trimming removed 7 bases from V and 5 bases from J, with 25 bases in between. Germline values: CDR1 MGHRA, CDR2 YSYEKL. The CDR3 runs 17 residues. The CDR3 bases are TGCGCCAGCACCCTGATAATCGGGACAGCCGGGGGAGATACGCAGTATTTT. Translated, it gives CASTLIIGTAGGDTQYF.

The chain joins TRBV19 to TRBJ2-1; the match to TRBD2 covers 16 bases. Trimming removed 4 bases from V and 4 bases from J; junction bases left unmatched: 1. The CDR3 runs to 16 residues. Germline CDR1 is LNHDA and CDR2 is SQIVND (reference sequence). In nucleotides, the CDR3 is TGTGCCAGTAGTACGGGACTAGCGGGAGGGTACAATGAGCAGTTCTTC. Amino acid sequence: CASSTGLAGGYNEQFF.

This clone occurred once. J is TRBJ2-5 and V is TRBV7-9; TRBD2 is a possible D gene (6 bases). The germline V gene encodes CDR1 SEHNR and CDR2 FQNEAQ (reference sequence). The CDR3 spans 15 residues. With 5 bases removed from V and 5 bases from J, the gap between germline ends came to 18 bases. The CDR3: CASSRLREHGETQYF. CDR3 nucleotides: TGTGCCAGCAGCCGACTACGGGAGCACGGGGAGACCCAGTACTTC.